This passage covers 6 T cell receptor beta chains from one sample sequenced in a study of cytomegalovirus exposure and HLA in healthy donors. This PCR relied on a set of 60 Vbeta primers and 13 Jbeta primers. Some clones are missing from TCRdb's copy, which holds only in-frame ones; the method was immunoSEQ multiplex PCR. The repertoire holds 100,000 or so clones, with 70% to 80% as singletons. Source material: PBMCs. Every receptor here comes from a man aged 40-49 years in good health and CMV-seronegative.

The V call is TRBV28, the J call TRBJ1-2; 8 nucleotides line up with TRBD1. The length of the CDR3 is 14 residues. CDR1 and CDR2 (germline): MDHEN, SYDVKM. V was pared by 10 bases and J by 4 bases, with 11 bases of the junction left unmatched. The CDR3 bases are TGTGCCACAGCCCCGGACAGGGCTGTCTATGGCTACACCTTC. It is translated as CATAPDRAVYGYTF.

This clone has a handful of counts. The chain joins TRBV19 to TRBJ1-5, with D possibly TRBD1 on 6 matching bases. V was trimmed by 1 base and J by 2 bases, leaving 15 bases between them. Germline V gene data show CDR1 as LNHDA and CDR2 as SQIVND (reference sequence). The CDR3 is 17 residues long. CDR3 nucleotide sequence: TGTGCCAGTAGTATAGGTCGGGACACTTTGGGCAATCAGCCCCAGCATTTT. This codes for CASSIGRDTLGNQPQHF.

This clone was counted only a few times. The V and J genes are TRBV5-8 and TRBJ2-5, with D tentatively TRBD1 (6 bases). Germline lookup yields CDR1 SGHTS and CDR2 YDEGEE. The CDR3 length is 14 residues. V was cut by 0 bases and J by 2 bases, with 8 bases left in between. CDR3 in DNA: TGTGCCAGCAGCTTGGGAGGACAGCAAGAGACCCAGTACTTC. Translating it yields CASSLGGQQETQYF.

This clone occurred a few times. This sequence joins TRBV5-5 and TRBJ1-5, with 7 bases fitting TRBD1. V gave up 4 bases and J gave up 5 bases; unmatched junction bases: 9. Germline CDR1 and CDR2: SGHKS and YYEKEE (reference sequence). The CDR3 extends over 15 amino acids. The CDR3: CASSPPGTVDQPQHF. The CDR3 DNA follows: TGTGCCAGCAGCCCCCCCGGGACAGTCGATCAGCCCCAGCATTTT.

The CDR3 is CASNRGLAEYNEQFF. The CDR3 coding sequence is TGTGCCAGCAATAGGGGACTAGCGGAATACAATGAGCAGTTCTTC. The chain couples TRBV27 to TRBJ2-1; TRBD2 aligns across 11 bases. The V gene end was trimmed by 7 bases and the J gene end by 4 bases; junction bases not matched to a gene: 6. CDR1 and CDR2 from the germline V gene are MNHEY and SMNVEV (reference sequence). This CDR3 comprises 15 residues.

This clone occurred a few times. This chain uses TRBV28 with TRBJ2-5; tentatively, D is TRBD2 (6 bases). The germline V gene has CDR1 MDHEN and CDR2 SYDVKM. CDR3 size: 17 residues. V dropped 5 bases and J dropped 3 bases, with 22 bases sitting between them. The CDR3 loop reads CASSDWEAPKTKETQYF. The CDR3 nucleotides read TGTGCCAGCAGTGACTGGGAGGCCCCGAAAACTAAAGAGACCCAGTACTTC.